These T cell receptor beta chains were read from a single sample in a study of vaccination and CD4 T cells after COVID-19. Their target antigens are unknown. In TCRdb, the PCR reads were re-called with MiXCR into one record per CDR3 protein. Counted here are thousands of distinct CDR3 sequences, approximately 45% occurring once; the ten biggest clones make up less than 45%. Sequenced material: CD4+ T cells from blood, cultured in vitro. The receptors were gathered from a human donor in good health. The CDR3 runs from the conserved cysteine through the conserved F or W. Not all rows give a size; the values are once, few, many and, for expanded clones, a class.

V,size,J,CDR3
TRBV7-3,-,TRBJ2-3,CASSLSGVDTQYF
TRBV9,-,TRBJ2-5,CASSVGPGTQETQYF
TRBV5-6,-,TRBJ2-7,CASSFQHYEQYF
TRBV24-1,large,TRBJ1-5,CATSPGQGPTNQPQHF
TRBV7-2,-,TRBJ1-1,CASSLLNTEAFF
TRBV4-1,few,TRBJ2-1,CASSSPAAPPGEQFF
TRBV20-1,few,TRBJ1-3,CSAYGRSGGNTIYF
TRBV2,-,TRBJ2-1,CASYRGTNNEQFF
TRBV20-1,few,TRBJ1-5,CSARDLEGRGQPQHF
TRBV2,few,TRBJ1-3,CASSEGLASGNTIYF
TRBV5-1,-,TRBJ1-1,CASSLIGVGDTEAFF
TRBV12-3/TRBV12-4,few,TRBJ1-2,CASSRGQGYTF
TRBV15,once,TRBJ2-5,CATRVGGAEETQYF
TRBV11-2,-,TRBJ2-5,CASSLSTGGQETQYF
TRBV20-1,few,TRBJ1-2,CSARDPGGLGYTF
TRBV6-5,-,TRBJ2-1,CASSYSSSDEQFF
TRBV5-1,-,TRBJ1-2,CASSLAGLGRVYGYTF
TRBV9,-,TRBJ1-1,CASSVVAGTTEAFF
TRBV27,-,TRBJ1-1,CASCQSGTGGPEAFF
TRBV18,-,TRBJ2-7,CASSPPGGVLVEQYF
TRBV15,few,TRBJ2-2,CATSSPGQSANTGELFF
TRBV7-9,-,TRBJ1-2,CASSTGTAYGYTF
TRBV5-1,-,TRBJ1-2,CASSPGGSGRDGYTF
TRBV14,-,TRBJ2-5,CASSQESAGETQYF
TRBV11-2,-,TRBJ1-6,CASSALGPGPPLHF
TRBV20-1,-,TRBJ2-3,CSAIKAGLADTQYF
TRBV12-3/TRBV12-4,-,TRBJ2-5,CATSDKGGRRKTQYF
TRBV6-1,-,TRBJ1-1,CASKMTERTREAFF
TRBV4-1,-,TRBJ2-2,CASSPGGRGRSDTGELFF
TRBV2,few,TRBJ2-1,CASSAQGVGQFF
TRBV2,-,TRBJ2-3,CASSASGGALTDTQYF
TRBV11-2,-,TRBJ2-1,CASSLPSGGVREQFF
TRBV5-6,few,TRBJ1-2,CASSLEGAYGYTF
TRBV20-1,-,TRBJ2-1,CSALRTGSDEQFF
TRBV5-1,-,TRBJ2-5,CASSPGTGGMETQYF
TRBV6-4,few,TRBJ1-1,CASSAQGGPGDTEAFF
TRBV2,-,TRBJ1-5,CASSERVQTGQPQHF
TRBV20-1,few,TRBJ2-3,CSASGRETDTQYF